The sequence of this T cell receptor (beta chain) was determined in a study of Ad26.COV2.S vaccination and SARS-CoV-2 variants. Study-wide context: COV1001, an Ad26.COV2.S trial, supplied this vaccine-arm donor. Study observations and caveats: Across vaccine and placebo recipients, the breadth of non-spike TCRs was similar.

As for treatment: some 19 received Ad26.COV2.S at low or high dose, single or two shots; about 5 received placebo; per-sample allocation not given. The samples date from day 63 after the first vaccine or placebo injection. Whoever gave the sample was an adult aged 18-55 years in Boston. The repertoire was sequenced with immunoSEQ multiplex PCR; TCRdb's copy has only in-frame clones and lacks some. Of 330,000 or so clones listed, 90% are singletons. About this clone itself: Its antigen remains unidentified.

The receptor's source is a person aged 18-65 years who received the Ad26.COV2.S COVID-19 vaccine or a placebo. This sample comprised peripheral blood, obtained in a trial of Ad26.COV2.S vaccine versus placebo.

CDR3 nucleotide sequence: TGTGCCAGCAGTGACAACAGGGAGCTAGGTGGCTACACCTTC. This codes for CASSDNRELGGYTF. The rearrangement links TRBV25-1 to TRBJ1-2, with D maybe TRBD1 (6 bases). Germline V gene data show CDR1 as MGHDK and CDR2 as SYGVNS. Trimming shortened V by 3 bases and J by 7 bases, and 15 bases separated the two germline ends. The CDR3 totals 14 residues.